This T cell receptor (beta chain) comes out of a study of identical twins. This clonotype was recorded a few times. Each CDR3 protein gets one entry after TCRdb re-called the 5' RACE reads with MiXCR. The sample carries approximately 700,000 distinct CDR3 sequences, around 6.1% recorded once. The CDR3 is 16 amino acids. The V and J ends lost 3 bases and 3 bases respectively, with 18 bases between them. Germline V gene sequence: CDR1 LGHDT, CDR2 YNNKEL (reference sequence). Specimen: naive T cells sorted from blood. The receptor was derived from a man younger than 35 in good health. This rearrangement joins TRBV3-1 to TRBJ2-7; a weak D match, TRBD2 (5 bases). The CDR3 DNA is TGTGCCAGCAGCCAGCGTCGACCACGCCGGGGCTACGAGCAGTACGTC. Protein product: CASSQRRPRRGYEQYV.